A selection of T cell receptor beta chains follows, all from one sample in a study of identical twins. TCRdb fed the 5' RACE reads into MiXCR, producing one record per CDR3 protein. The sample lists some 1,700,000 distinct CDR3 sequences, 32% seen once, with about 0.27% in the top ten. The specimen sequenced was cord blood. The receptors originated from a newborn girl in good health. Each CDR3 is given with its conserved first and last residue. The D gene is left open where the match is weak. A row's size may be missing; if present it is once, few, many or a size class.

v_gene	d_gene	j_gene	abundance	CDR3nt	CDR3aa
TRBV9	.	TRBJ1-2	few	TGTGCCAGCAGCCCACTCTCGCAGGGTTCCTCCCGAAGCTACACCTTC	CASSPLSQGSSRSYTF
TRBV7-9	.	TRBJ1-2	.	TGTGCCAGCAGCTTAATTATACCAGGGAACTATGGCTACACCTTC	CASSLIIPGNYGYTF
TRBV20-1	TRBD1	TRBJ1-4	.	TGCAGTGCTAGAGAGGGGGACAGGGCCAATGAAAAACTGTTTTTT	CSAREGDRANEKLFF
TRBV9	.	TRBJ2-2	.	TGTGCCAGCAGCGTAGGAGCAGGCATAATCAACACCGGGGAGCTGTTTTTT	CASSVGAGIINTGELFF
TRBV4-2	TRBD2	TRBJ2-5	.	TGTGCCAGCAGCCTAACTAGAGGGACTAGCGCACAAGAGACCCAGTACTTC	CASSLTRGTSAQETQYF
TRBV5-1	TRBD1	TRBJ1-1	few	TGCGCCAGCAGCTTGGGGACGGGACAGCGAGGGACTGAAGCTTTCTTT	CASSLGTGQRGTEAFF
TRBV7-9	.	TRBJ2-4	.	TGTGCCAGCAGCTTAGCTGGGCGGGGGCCCGAAAACATTCAGTACTTC	CASSLAGRGPENIQYF
TRBV19	.	TRBJ2-6	few	TGTGCCAGCGCTGCCAGGGACTCTGGGGCCAACGTCCTGACTTTC	CASAARDSGANVLTF
TRBV18	TRBD1	TRBJ2-6	.	TGTGCCAGCTCAGAATTAAGACAGGGGCCACACTTGGGAGGGGCCAACGTCCTGACTTTC	CASSELRQGPHLGGANVLTF
TRBV2	.	TRBJ2-1	.	TGTGCCAGCATATATGGAAACAATGAGCAGTTCTTC	CASIYGNNEQFF
TRBV20-1	.	TRBJ1-2	.	TGCAGTGCTAGAAGGGTACAGGGCACGGAGGGCTACACCTTC	CSARRVQGTEGYTF
TRBV5-1	TRBD2	TRBJ2-1	few	TGCGCCAGCAGCTTGATAGCGGGGGTAAGATACAATGAGCAGTTCTTC	CASSLIAGVRYNEQFF